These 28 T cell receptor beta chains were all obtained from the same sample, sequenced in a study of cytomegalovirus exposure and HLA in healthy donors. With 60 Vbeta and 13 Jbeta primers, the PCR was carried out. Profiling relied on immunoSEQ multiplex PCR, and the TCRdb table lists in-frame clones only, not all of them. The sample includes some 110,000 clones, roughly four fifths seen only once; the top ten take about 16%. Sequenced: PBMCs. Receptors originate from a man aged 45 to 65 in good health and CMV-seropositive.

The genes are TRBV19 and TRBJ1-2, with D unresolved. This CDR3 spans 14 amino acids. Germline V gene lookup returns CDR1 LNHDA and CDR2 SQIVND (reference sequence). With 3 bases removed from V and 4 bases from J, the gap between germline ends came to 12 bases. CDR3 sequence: CASSISRGRYGYTF. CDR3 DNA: TGTGCCAGTAGTATTAGTAGAGGGCGCTATGGCTACACCTTC.

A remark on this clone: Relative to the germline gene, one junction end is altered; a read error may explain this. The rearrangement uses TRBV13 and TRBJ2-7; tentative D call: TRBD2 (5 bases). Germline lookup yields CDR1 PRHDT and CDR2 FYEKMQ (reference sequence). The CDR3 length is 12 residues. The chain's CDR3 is CTSSWELSEQYF. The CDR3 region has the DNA TGTACCAGCAGCTGGGAGTTGAGCGAGCAGTACTTC.

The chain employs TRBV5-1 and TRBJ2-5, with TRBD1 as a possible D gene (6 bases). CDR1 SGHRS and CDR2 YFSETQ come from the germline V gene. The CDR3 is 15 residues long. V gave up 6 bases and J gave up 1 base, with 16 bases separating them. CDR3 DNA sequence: TGCGCCAGCACTAGAACAACAGGGATCCAAGAGACCCAGTACTTC. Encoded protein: CASTRTTGIQETQYF.

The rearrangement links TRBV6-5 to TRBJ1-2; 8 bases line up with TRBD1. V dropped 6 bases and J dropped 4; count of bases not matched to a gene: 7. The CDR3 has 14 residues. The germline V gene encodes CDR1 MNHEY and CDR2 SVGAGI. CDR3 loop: CASSNRGERYGYTF. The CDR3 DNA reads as TGTGCCAGCAGCAACAGGGGGGAACGCTATGGCTACACCTTC.

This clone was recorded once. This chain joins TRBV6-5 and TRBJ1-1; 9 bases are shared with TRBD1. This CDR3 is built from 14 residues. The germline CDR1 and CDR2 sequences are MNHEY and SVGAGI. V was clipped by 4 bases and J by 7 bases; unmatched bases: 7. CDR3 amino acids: CASSLGQGPGEAFF. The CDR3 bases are TGTGCCAGCAGTTTGGGACAGGGTCCGGGTGAAGCTTTCTTT.

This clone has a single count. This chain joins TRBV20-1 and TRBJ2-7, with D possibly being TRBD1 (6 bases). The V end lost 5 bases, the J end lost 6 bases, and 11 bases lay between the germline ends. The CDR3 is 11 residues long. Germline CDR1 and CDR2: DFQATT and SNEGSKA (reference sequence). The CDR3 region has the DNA TGCAGTGCTCTGACAGGACCCGAGCAGTACTTC. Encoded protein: CSALTGPEQYF.

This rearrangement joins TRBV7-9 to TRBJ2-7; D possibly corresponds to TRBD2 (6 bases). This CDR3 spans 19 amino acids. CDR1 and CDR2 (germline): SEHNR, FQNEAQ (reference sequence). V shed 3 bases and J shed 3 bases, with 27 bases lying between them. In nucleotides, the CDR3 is TGTGCCAGCAGCTTCCCTAGCGAGCAGCCGGTATTGAAGGACTACGAGCAGTACTTC. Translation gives CASSFPSEQPVLKDYEQYF. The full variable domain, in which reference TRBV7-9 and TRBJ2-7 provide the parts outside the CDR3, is DTGVSQNPRHKITKRGQNVTFRCDPISEHNRLYWYRQTLGQGPEFLTYFQNEAQLEKSRLLSDRFSAERPKGSFSTLEIQRTEQGDSAMYLCASSFPSEQPVLKDYEQYFGPGTRLTVT.

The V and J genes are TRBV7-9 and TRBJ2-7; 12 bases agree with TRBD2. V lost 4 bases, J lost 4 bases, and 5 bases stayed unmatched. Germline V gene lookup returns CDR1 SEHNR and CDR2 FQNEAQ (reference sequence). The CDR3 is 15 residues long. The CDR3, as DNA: TGTGCCAGCAGCTCCGGACTAGCGGGACGTTACGAGCAGTACTTC. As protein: CASSSGLAGRYEQYF.

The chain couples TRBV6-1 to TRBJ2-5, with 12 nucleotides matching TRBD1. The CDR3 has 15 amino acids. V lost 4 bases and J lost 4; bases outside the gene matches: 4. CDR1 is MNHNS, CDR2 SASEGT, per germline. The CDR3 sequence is CASSARDRGRETQYF. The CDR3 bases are TGTGCCAGCAGTGCTAGGGACAGGGGGCGAGAGACCCAGTACTTC.

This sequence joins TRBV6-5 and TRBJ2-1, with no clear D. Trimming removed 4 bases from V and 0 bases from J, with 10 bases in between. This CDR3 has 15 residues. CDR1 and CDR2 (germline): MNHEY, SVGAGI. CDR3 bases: TGTGCCAGCAGTTGGGCCTCGAGCTCCTACAATGAGCAGTTCTTC. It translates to CASSWASSSYNEQFF.

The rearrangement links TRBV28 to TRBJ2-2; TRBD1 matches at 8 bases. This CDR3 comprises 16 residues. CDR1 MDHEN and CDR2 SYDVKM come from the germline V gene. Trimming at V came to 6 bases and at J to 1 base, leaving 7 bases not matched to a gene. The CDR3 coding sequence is TGTGCCAGCAGCCCCGCCGGACAGGGGAACACCGGGGAGCTGTTTTTT. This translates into CASSPAGQGNTGELFF.

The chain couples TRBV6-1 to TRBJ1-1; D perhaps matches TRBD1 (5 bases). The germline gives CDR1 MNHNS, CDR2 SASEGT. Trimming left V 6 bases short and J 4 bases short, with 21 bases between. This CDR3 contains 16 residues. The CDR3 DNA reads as TGTGCCAGCAGGGAAAGTAGTGGAGGGGACGGCACTGAAGCTTTCTTT. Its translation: CASRESSGGDGTEAFF.

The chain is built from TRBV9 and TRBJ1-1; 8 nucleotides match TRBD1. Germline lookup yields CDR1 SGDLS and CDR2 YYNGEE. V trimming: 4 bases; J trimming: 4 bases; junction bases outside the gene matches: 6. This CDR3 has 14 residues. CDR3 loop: CASSPRTGITEAFF. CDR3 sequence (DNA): TGTGCCAGCAGCCCCCGGACAGGGATCACTGAAGCTTTCTTT.

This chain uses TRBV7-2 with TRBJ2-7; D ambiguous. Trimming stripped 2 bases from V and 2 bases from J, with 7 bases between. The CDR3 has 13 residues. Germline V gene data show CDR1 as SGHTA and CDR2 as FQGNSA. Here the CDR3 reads CASSLKRAYEQYF. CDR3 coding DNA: TGTGCCAGCAGCTTAAAGCGAGCCTACGAGCAGTACTTC. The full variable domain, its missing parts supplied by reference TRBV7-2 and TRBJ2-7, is GAGVSQSPSNKVTEKGKDVELRCDPISGHTALYWYRQSLGQGLEFLIYFQGNSAPDKSGLPSDRFSAERTGGSVSTLTIQRTQQEDSAVYLCASSLKRAYEQYFGPGTRLTVT.

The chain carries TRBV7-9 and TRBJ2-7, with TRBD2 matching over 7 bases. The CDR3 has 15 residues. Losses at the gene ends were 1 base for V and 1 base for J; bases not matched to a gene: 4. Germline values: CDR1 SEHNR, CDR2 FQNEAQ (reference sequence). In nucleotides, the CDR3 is TGTGCCAGCAGCTTAGGAGCGGGGTTGTCCTACGAGCAGTACTTC. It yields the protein CASSLGAGLSYEQYF.

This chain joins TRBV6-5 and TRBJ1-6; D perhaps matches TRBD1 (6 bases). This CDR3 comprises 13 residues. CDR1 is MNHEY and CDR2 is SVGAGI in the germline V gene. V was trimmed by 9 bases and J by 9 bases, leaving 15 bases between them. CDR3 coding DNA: TGTGCCAGTAGGGGGGGGTTTGGTTCACCCCTCCACTTT. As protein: CASRGGFGSPLHF.

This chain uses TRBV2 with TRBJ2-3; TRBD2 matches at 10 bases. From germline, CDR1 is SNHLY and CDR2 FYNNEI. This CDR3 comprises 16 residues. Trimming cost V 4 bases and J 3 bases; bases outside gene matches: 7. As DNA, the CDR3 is TGTGCCAGCAGTGGGGCTAGCGGGAGTATAACAGATACGCAGTATTTT. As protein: CASSGASGSITDTQYF.

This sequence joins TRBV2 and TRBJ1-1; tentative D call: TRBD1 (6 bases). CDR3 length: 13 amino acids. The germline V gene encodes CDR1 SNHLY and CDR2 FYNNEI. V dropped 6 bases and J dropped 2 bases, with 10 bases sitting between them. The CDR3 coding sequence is TGTGCCAGCAGGAGGGACACCAACACTGAAGCTTTCTTT. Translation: CASRRDTNTEAFF.

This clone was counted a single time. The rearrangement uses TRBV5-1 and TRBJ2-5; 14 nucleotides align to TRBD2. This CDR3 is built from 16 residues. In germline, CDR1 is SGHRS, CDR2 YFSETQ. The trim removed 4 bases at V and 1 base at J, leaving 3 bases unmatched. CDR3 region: CASSPGLAGGQETQYF. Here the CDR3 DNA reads TGCGCCAGCAGCCCTGGACTAGCGGGGGGCCAAGAGACCCAGTACTTC.

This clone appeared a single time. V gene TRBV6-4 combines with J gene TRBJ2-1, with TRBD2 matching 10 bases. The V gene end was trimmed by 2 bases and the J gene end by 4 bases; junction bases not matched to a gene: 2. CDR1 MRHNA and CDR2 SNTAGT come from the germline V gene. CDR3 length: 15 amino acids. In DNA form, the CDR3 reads TGTGCCAGCAGTGACAGCGGGGGGGAGTACAATGAGCAGTTCTTC. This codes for CASSDSGGEYNEQFF.

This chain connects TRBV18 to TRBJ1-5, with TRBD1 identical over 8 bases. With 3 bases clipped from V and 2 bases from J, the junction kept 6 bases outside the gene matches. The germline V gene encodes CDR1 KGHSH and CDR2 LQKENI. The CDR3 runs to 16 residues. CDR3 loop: CASSPQGQGGNQPQHF. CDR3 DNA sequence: TGTGCCAGCTCACCCCAAGGACAGGGAGGCAATCAGCCCCAGCATTTT.

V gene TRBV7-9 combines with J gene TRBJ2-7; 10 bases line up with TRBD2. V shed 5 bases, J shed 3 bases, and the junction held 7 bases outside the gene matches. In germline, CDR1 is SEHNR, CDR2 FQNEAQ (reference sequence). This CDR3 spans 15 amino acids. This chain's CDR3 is CASSPLERGGYEQYF. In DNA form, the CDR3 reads TGTGCCAGCAGCCCCTTGGAGCGGGGGGGCTACGAGCAGTACTTC.

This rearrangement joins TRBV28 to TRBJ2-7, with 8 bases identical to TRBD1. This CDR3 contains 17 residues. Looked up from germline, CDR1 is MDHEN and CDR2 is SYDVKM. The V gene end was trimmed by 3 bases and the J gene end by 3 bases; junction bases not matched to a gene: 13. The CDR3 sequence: CASSFSFSGTGGYEQYF. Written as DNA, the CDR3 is TGTGCCAGCAGTTTCTCCTTTTCCGGGACAGGTGGCTACGAGCAGTACTTC.

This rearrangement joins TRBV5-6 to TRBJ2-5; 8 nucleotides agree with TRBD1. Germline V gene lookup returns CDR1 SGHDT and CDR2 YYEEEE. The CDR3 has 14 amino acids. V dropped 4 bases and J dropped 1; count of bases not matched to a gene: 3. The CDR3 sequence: CASSLDRGQETQYF. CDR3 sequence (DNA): TGTGCCAGCAGCCTCGACAGGGGCCAAGAGACCCAGTACTTC.

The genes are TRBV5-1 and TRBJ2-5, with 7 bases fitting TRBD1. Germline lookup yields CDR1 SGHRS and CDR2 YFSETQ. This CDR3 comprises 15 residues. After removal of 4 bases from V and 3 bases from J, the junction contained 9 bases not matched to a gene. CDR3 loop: CASSPRDSRKETQYF. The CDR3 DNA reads TGCGCCAGCAGCCCCCGGGACAGCCGAAAAGAGACCCAGTACTTC.

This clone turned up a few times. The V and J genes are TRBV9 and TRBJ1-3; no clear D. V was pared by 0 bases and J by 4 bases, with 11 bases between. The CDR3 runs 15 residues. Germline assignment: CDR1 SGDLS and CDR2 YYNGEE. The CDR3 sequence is CASSVEVGLGNTIYF. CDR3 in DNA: TGTGCCAGCAGCGTAGAAGTTGGGCTCGGAAACACCATATATTTT. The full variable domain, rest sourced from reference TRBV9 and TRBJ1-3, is DSGVTQTPKHLITATGQRVTLRCSPRSGDLSVYWYQQSLDQGLQFLIQYYNGEERAKGNILERFSAQQFPDLHSELNLSSLELGDSALYFCASSVEVGLGNTIYFGEGSWLTVV.

The CDR3 nucleotides read TGCGCCAGCAGCCAAGAGGGGGCTTCGGCCAAAAACATTCAGTACTTC. Encoded protein: CASSQEGASAKNIQYF. V gene TRBV4-1 combines with J gene TRBJ2-4; D perhaps matches TRBD1 (6 bases). CDR1 is MGHRA, CDR2 YSYEKL, per germline. This CDR3 spans 16 amino acids. Deletions cut 0 bases from V and 1 base from J, with 10 bases between.

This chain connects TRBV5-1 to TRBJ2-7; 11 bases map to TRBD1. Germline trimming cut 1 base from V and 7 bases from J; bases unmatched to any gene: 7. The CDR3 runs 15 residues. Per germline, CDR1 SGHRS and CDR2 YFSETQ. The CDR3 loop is CASSLTGTGGGEQYF. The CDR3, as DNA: TGCGCCAGCAGCTTGACCGGGACAGGGGGGGGTGAGCAGTACTTC.